This T cell receptor (beta chain) appears in the sequencing data of a study of blood T cell repertoires in COVID-19. Whole-study context: The United States, Italy and Spain provided the acute and convalescent COVID-19 samples. Nucleic acid was either cDNA or gDNA, and it came from T cells, B-cell-depleted T cells, or PBMCs.

In the study's own analysis: How many nucleated cells were present was estimated from reference gene primer amplification. Only in-frame clones appear in the TCRdb table, and some are missing; sequencing was by immunoSEQ multiplex PCR. D and trimming come from the DNA, and the V and J calls and clone size come from that table. In the table there are around 200,000 clones, more than 60% of which are singletons. V dropped 5 bases and J dropped 0; count of bases not matched to a gene: 6. The germline V gene encodes CDR1 PRHDT and CDR2 FYEKMQ (reference sequence). The CDR3 covers 16 residues. This chain joins TRBV13 and TRBJ2-2; 7 bases align to TRBD2. The sample comprised peripheral blood. This TCR derives from a woman aged 50 to 65 with acute or convalescent COVID-19. CDR3 region: CASSRRGGPNTGELFF. The CDR3 DNA follows: TGTGCCAGCAGCCGACGCGGGGGACCGAACACCGGGGAGCTGTTTTTT. Full variable domain (outside the CDR3, taken from reference TRBV13 and TRBJ2-2): AAGVIQSPRHLIKEKRETATLKCYPIPRHDTVYWYQQGPGQDPQFLISFYEKMQSDKGSIPDRFSAQQFSDYHSELNMSSLELGDSALYFCASSRRGGPNTGELFFGEGSRLTVL.